This T cell receptor (beta chain) was sequenced in a study of T cell responses to AZD1222 COVID-19 vaccine. The V end lost 0 bases, the J end lost 6 bases, and 2 bases lay between the germline ends. The CDR3 has 11 amino acids. CDR1 and CDR2 (germline): ENHRY, SYGVKD. Concerning this clone: The antigen remains unidentified. Distinct nucleotide sequences in the sample also encode this CDR3.

The protocol was immunoSEQ multiplex PCR, while the TCRdb copy is restricted to in-frame clones and leaves out a portion. In the table there are about 150,000 clones, about nine tenths of which are singletons. Whole-study results and caveats: Spike-specific TCR breadth and depth rose after two AZD1222 doses. In all cases, repertoires were sampled only after the peak T cell response.

The starting material was peripheral blood, obtained 28 days after the second AZD1222 dose. The clonotype comes from an adult who received the AZD1222 COVID-19 vaccine. The chain has TRBV10-3 and TRBJ1-1, with D uncertain. CDR3 DNA sequence: TGTGCCATCAGTGAGTCGGCTGAAGCTTTCTTT. This sequence encodes CAISESAEAFF.